These 32 T cell receptor beta chains originate from one sample sequenced in a study of siplizumab effects on memory and regulatory T cells. Profiling relied on immunoSEQ multiplex PCR, and the TCRdb table lists in-frame clones only, not all of them. The sample yields roughly 50,000 clones, about 90% seen once. The sequenced sample was naive CD8+ T cells sorted from blood. Receptor source: a human donor in good health.

This clone has only a few counts. The genes are TRBV27 and TRBJ1-5; possibly TRBD1 for D (6 bases). V lost 6 bases and J lost 0, with 15 bases in between. Germline CDR1 and CDR2: MNHEY and SMNVEV (reference sequence). The CDR3 contains 16 residues. Here the CDR3 DNA reads TGTGCCAGCAGCGATTGGGGGGCGTATAGCAATCAGCCCCAGCATTTT. Protein product: CASSDWGAYSNQPQHF.

This rearrangement joins TRBV5-6 to TRBJ2-7; no clear D gene. The CDR3 spans 12 residues. The V gene lost 0 bases and the J gene lost 6 bases, with 7 bases spanning the gap. The germline V gene encodes CDR1 SGHDT and CDR2 YYEEEE. CDR3 sequence (DNA): TGTGCCAGCAGCTTGGTGTCGTTCGAGCAGTACTTC. It yields the protein CASSLVSFEQYF.

The chain uses TRBV4-1 and TRBJ1-2; D unresolved. V lost 1 base and J lost 5, with 14 bases in between. Germline CDR1 reads MGHRA; CDR2 reads YSYEKL. CDR3 length equals 15 residues. DNA for the CDR3: TGCGCCAGCAGCCAAGTGTACAGCGCCTTTTATGGCTACACCTTC. Protein: CASSQVYSAFYGYTF.

The genes are TRBV27 and TRBJ2-7, with 9 bases fitting TRBD1. Germline assignment: CDR1 MNHEY and CDR2 SMNVEV (reference sequence). The CDR3 covers 13 residues. Trimming at V came to 4 bases and at J to 7 bases, leaving 5 bases not matched to a gene. The CDR3 sequence is CASSYQQGAEQYF. CDR3 DNA sequence: TGTGCCAGCAGTTACCAACAGGGGGCGGAGCAGTACTTC.

This sequence joins TRBV10-3 and TRBJ2-3; TRBD2 agrees at 12 bases. The ends lost 10 bases at V and 2 bases at J; junction bases unmatched: 7. From germline, CDR1 is ENHRY and CDR2 SYGVKD. The CDR3 runs 15 residues. The CDR3, as DNA: TGTGCCACCTGGACTAGCGGGATCAACACAGATACGCAGTATTTT. It translates to CATWTSGINTDTQYF.

This sequence joins TRBV6-5 and TRBJ2-3; maybe TRBD2 (5 bases). The V gene's germline CDR1 is MNHEY and CDR2 SVGAGI. Trimming took 4 bases from V and 6 from J, leaving 17 bases between them. This CDR3 region has 15 residues. The CDR3 DNA sequence: TGTGCCAGCAGTTCCGGATTTCCTAGCCCCGATACGCAGTATTTT. Residues: CASSSGFPSPDTQYF.

The rearrangement uses TRBV5-5 and TRBJ1-1; D unresolved. The CDR3 has 14 residues. V was shortened by 4 bases and J by 0 bases, with 10 bases between the two germline ends. CDR1 is SGHKS and CDR2 is YYEKEE in the germline V gene (reference sequence). The CDR3 nucleotides are TGTGCCAGCAGCGAAGGAAGCATGAACACTGAAGCTTTCTTT. This gives the protein CASSEGSMNTEAFF.

The chain is built from TRBV27 and TRBJ2-7; D possibly corresponds to TRBD1 (6 bases). This CDR3 has 15 amino acids. Germline CDR1 is MNHEY and CDR2 is SMNVEV (reference sequence). Trimming removed 6 bases from V and 3 bases from J, with 18 bases in between. The CDR3 loop reads CASRTLGGPGYEQYF. DNA for the CDR3: TGTGCCAGCAGAACCTTAGGGGGTCCTGGCTACGAGCAGTACTTC.

This clone was seen more than once but under ten times. The chain uses TRBV27 and TRBJ2-7; 7 bases are a match to TRBD2. This CDR3 region has 14 residues. Germline V gene sequence: CDR1 MNHEY, CDR2 SMNVEV (reference sequence). The J segment lost 5 bases and the V segment lost 3 bases, leaving 7 bases of the junction unmatched. CDR3 loop: CASSFSGLGDEQYF. The DNA for the CDR3 is TGTGCCAGCAGTTTCTCTGGACTAGGGGACGAGCAGTACTTC.

V gene TRBV27 combines with J gene TRBJ2-1; the D gene could be TRBD1 or TRBD2 (5 bases each). Germline-derived CDR1 and CDR2 are MNHEY and SMNVEV (reference sequence). CDR3 length: 14 residues. Trimming removed 9 bases from V and 9 bases from J, with 21 bases in between. CDR3 amino acids: CASSYTGTWSEQFF. Written as DNA, the CDR3 is TGTGCCAGTTCCTACACCGGGACCTGGAGTGAGCAGTTCTTC.

This chain uses TRBV29-1 with TRBJ2-1, with D perhaps TRBD2 (5 bases). Trimming removed 3 bases from V and 6 bases from J, with 12 bases in between. Germline lookup yields CDR1 SQVTM and CDR2 ANQGSEA. The CDR3 consists of 13 residues. As DNA, the CDR3 is TGCAGCGTTGATCAGGTCGGGATCAATGAGCAGTTCTTC. It is translated as CSVDQVGINEQFF.

The CDR3, as DNA: TGTGCCAGCAGTGGAACCGGACAGGGGATCCCCTACGAGCAGTACTTC. Protein sequence: CASSGTGQGIPYEQYF. V is TRBV25-1 and J is TRBJ2-7, with 9 positions matching TRBD1. The J segment lost 2 bases and the V segment lost 4 bases, leaving 9 bases of the junction unmatched. This CDR3 is built from 16 residues. Per the germline V gene, CDR1 is MGHDK and CDR2 is SYGVNS.

V usage is TRBV6-9 and J usage is TRBJ2-3; 10 bases fit TRBD2. J was trimmed by 4 bases and V by 7 bases; bases with no gene match: 8. This CDR3 has 15 residues. Germline lookup yields CDR1 MNHGY and CDR2 SVAAGI. CDR3 loop: CASNSLAGHADTQYF. Written as DNA, the CDR3 is TGTGCCAGCAACTCACTAGCGGGGCACGCAGATACGCAGTATTTT.

The rearrangement joins TRBV7-2 to TRBJ1-1; maybe TRBD1 (5 bases). V was cut by 1 base and J by 1 base, with 13 bases left in between. The CDR3 sequence is 16 residues long. Germline CDR1 is SGHTA and CDR2 is FQGNSA. Written as DNA, the CDR3 is TGTGCCAGCAGCTTAGATTGGGTGGGGACGAACACTGAAGCTTTCTTT. This gives the protein CASSLDWVGTNTEAFF. Using reference TRBV7-2 and TRBJ1-1 for the parts outside the CDR3, the full variable domain is GAGVSQSPSNKVTEKGKDVELRCDPISGHTALYWYRQSLGQGLEFLIYFQGNSAPDKSGLPSDRFSAERTGGSVSTLTIQRTQQEDSAVYLCASSLDWVGTNTEAFFGQGTRLTVV.

This chain uses TRBV11-2 with TRBJ1-2; no clear D gene. CDR3 size: 13 residues. In germline, CDR1 is SGHAT, CDR2 FQNNGV. Trimming removed 5 bases at V and 2 bases at J, with 9 bases between. CDR3 in amino acids: CASSPTMNYGYTF. The CDR3 DNA reads TGTGCCAGCAGCCCAACAATGAACTATGGCTACACCTTC.

This clone was detected once. V gene TRBV27 combines with J gene TRBJ1-6, with a weak D call TRBD1 (5 bases). Germline V gene data show CDR1 as MNHEY and CDR2 as SMNVEV (reference sequence). The CDR3 loop spans 15 amino acids. The ends were cut back, 6 bases at V and 6 bases at J, with 15 bases in the middle. CDR3 sequence reads: CASSSLWGGNSPLHF. As DNA, the CDR3 is TGTGCCAGCAGCTCCCTATGGGGGGGTAATTCACCCCTCCACTTT.

The V and J genes are TRBV12-5 and TRBJ2-3; 7 bases are a match to TRBD2. J lost 7 bases, V lost 3 bases, and 10 bases had no gene match. This CDR3 comprises 15 residues. Germline V CDR1 and CDR2: LGHNT, FRNRAP. CDR3 loop: CASGFPGGNKNTQYF. The DNA of the CDR3 is TGTGCTAGTGGTTTCCCCGGGGGGAATAAGAATACGCAGTATTTT.

V is TRBV7-9 and J is TRBJ1-4, with 9 positions matching TRBD1. V gave up 5 bases and J gave up 2 bases; unmatched junction bases: 6. The CDR3 consists of 16 residues. From germline, CDR1 is SEHNR and CDR2 FQNEAQ (reference sequence). In DNA form, the CDR3 reads TGTGCCAGCAGCGCGGGACAGGGTTCGACTAATGAAAAACTGTTTTTT. It yields the protein CASSAGQGSTNEKLFF.

The genes are TRBV27 and TRBJ1-1; no definite D call. The CDR3 extends over 14 amino acids. V dropped 2 bases and J dropped 5 bases, with 12 bases sitting between them. Looked up from germline, CDR1 is MNHEY and CDR2 is SMNVEV (reference sequence). This chain's CDR3 is CASSLEWGGTEAFF. The CDR3 DNA follows: TGTGCCAGCAGTTTAGAATGGGGAGGAACTGAAGCTTTCTTT.

The J gene is TRBJ1-2, the V gene TRBV19; D is uncertain. The CDR3 sequence is 15 residues long. V was pared by 4 bases and J by 0 bases, with 12 bases between. The germline gives CDR1 LNHDA, CDR2 SQIVND (reference sequence). The CDR3 nucleotides are TGTGCCAGTAGTACCCCTAAAACGACTAACTATGGCTACACCTTC. This codes for CASSTPKTTNYGYTF.

The chain carries TRBV9 and TRBJ1-4; D may be TRBD1 (6 bases). V shed 4 bases and J shed 8 bases, with 15 bases lying between them. This CDR3 region has 14 residues. CDR1 is SGDLS, CDR2 YYNGEE, per germline. CDR3: CASSPDSTLEKLFF. In DNA form, the CDR3 reads TGTGCCAGCAGCCCGGACAGCACACTAGAAAAACTGTTTTTT.

The chain carries TRBV19 and TRBJ2-2; 12 positions match TRBD2. V dropped 7 bases and J dropped 3; count of bases not matched to a gene: 12. The CDR3 is made up of 18 amino acids. CDR1 is LNHDA and CDR2 is SQIVND in the germline V gene (reference sequence). For the CDR3, the DNA is TGTGCCAGTATAGTTTCATGGACTAGCGGGACTCACACCGGGGAGCTGTTTTTT. Amino acids: CASIVSWTSGTHTGELFF.

This chain uses TRBV7-9 with TRBJ2-7, with D tentatively TRBD1 (6 bases). There are 13 residues in the CDR3. Looked up from germline, CDR1 is SEHNR and CDR2 is FQNEAQ (reference sequence). The CDR3 reads CATMDSLEYEQYF. The CDR3 nucleotides are TGTGCAACGATGGACAGCCTGGAGTACGAGCAGTACTTC.

V gene TRBV19 combines with J gene TRBJ2-5; D not certain. V gave up 1 base and J gave up 1 base, with 7 bases separating them. Per germline, CDR1 LNHDA and CDR2 SQIVND (reference sequence). This CDR3 spans 14 amino acids. CDR3 in amino acids: CASSIVPSQETQYF. For the CDR3, the DNA is TGTGCCAGTAGTATAGTCCCCAGCCAAGAGACCCAGTACTTC.

In its sample, this clone was seen a few times. J is TRBJ1-3 and V is TRBV16; D is perhaps TRBD1 (5 bases). CDR1 KGHSY and CDR2 FQNENV come from the germline V gene. V was trimmed by 1 base and J by 0 bases, leaving 13 bases between them. CDR3 length: 17 amino acids. The CDR3 nucleotides read TGTGCCAGCAGCCAATACAACGCCGGGGCCTCTGGAAACACCATATATTTT. It translates to CASSQYNAGASGNTIYF.

The rearrangement uses TRBV27 and TRBJ1-5; perhaps TRBD1 as D (6 bases). Trimming pared 6 bases from V and 6 bases from J, leaving 15 bases between. The CDR3 runs 14 residues. Germline V lookup: CDR1 MNHEY, CDR2 SMNVEV (reference sequence). The CDR3 protein is CASSTHRESQPQHF. The CDR3 DNA is TGTGCCAGCAGCACTCACAGGGAAAGTCAGCCCCAGCATTTT.

The chain is built from TRBV12-2 and TRBJ1-6; the D call of TRBD1 is as the table states it, not checked on the DNA. TRBV12-2 is classified as a pseudogene. CDR3 length: 15 amino acids. This CDR3 reads CASRHWDRVGSPLHF. DNA of the CDR3: TGTGCAAGTCGCCATTGGGACAGGGTTGGGTCACCCCTCCACTTT.

The genes are TRBV7-6 and TRBJ1-2, with a weak D call TRBD1 (6 bases). V was trimmed by 1 base and J by 4 bases, leaving 28 bases between them. The CDR3 is made up of 20 amino acids. Germline CDR1 reads SGHVS; CDR2 reads FNYEAQ. The DNA of the CDR3 is TGTGCCAGCAGCTTAGTACGGGAGGGGGTACCCACCGGAGAAAGCTATGGCTACACCTTC. Translation gives CASSLVREGVPTGESYGYTF.

The rearrangement uses TRBV30 and TRBJ2-7; maybe TRBD2 (5 bases). V gave up 3 bases and J gave up 4 bases, with 22 bases separating them. Germline values: CDR1 GTSNPN, CDR2 SVGIG (reference sequence). CDR3 length: 16 amino acids. CDR3 protein: CAWRPIGRGVAYEQYF. Written as DNA, the CDR3 is TGTGCCTGGAGACCCATCGGCCGGGGAGTAGCGTACGAGCAGTACTTC.

V gene TRBV27 combines with J gene TRBJ1-5; 9 bases are a match to TRBD1. V lost 5 bases, J lost 7 bases, and 6 bases stayed unmatched. The CDR3 covers 14 residues. The germline V gene encodes CDR1 MNHEY and CDR2 SMNVEV (reference sequence). CDR3 DNA sequence: TGTGCCAGCAGTCCCGGACAGGGGTCCCAGCCCCAGCATTTT. It translates to CASSPGQGSQPQHF.

This chain joins TRBV11-2 and TRBJ1-1; 12 bases align to TRBD1. The CDR3 contains 15 residues. Losses at the gene ends were 7 bases for V and 5 bases for J; bases not matched to a gene: 8. Looked up from germline, CDR1 is SGHAT and CDR2 is FQNNGV. Here the CDR3 DNA reads TGTGCCAGCACCGAGGGACAGGGGGCGAGGACTGAAGCTTTCTTT. Encoded protein: CASTEGQGARTEAFF.

The chain carries TRBV30 and TRBJ2-1; possibly TRBD2 for D (6 bases). V was shortened by 0 bases and J by 4 bases, with 7 bases between the two germline ends. Germline assignment: CDR1 GTSNPN and CDR2 SVGIG (reference sequence). The CDR3 spans 13 residues. CDR3 sequence: CAWSVGTYNEQFF. DNA for the CDR3: TGTGCCTGGAGTGTAGGGACTTACAATGAGCAGTTCTTC.